The 2 T cell receptor beta chains below all came from one sample that was sequenced in a study of CD8+ T cells in alopecia areata (dated by TCRdb to the late 2010s). The label giving this sample's time point can be read as: less than 30 weeks on oral tofacitinib. What the treatment or condition label conveys for this sample: oral pan-JAK inhibitor, 5-10 mg twice daily. The library was made by the immunoSEQ multiplex PCR assay. RNA was extracted from all samples and reverse transcribed into cDNA as template for TCR sequencing. Not all clones reach the TCRdb copy of this immuneACCESS table, which keeps in-frame sequences only. Checked studies attribute under half of the gap to unresolved V genes and leave the rest unexplained. Here the sample has under 350,000 clones; 55% to 70% occur a single time. In total, the top ten clones hold roughly 1.8% of the sample. The sample in question was CD4+ T cells sorted from blood, obtained at week 24, from a patient treated with tofacitinib. Receptor source: a human donor with alopecia areata.

This clone was counted between two and nine times. The chain is built from TRBV7-9 and TRBJ1-4; maybe TRBD1 (6 bases). Germline CDR1 and CDR2: SEHNR and FQNEAQ (reference sequence). V lost 5 bases to trimming and J lost 4 bases, with 11 bases between them. This CDR3 region has 14 residues. DNA of the CDR3: TGTGCCAGCAGCCCGGACAGCATTAATGAAAAACTGTTTTTT. Protein product: CASSPDSINEKLFF.

This clone showed up just once. The rearrangement links TRBV27 to TRBJ1-2, with a weak D call TRBD1 (6 bases). Germline V gives CDR1 MNHEY, CDR2 SMNVEV (reference sequence). The CDR3 extends over 13 amino acids. The V end was cut by 2 bases, the J end by 8 bases, with 12 bases between. This chain's CDR3 is CASSLHRGLGYTF. CDR3 bases: TGTGCCAGCAGTTTACATCGGGGGCTGGGCTACACCTTC.